The rows below give T cell receptor beta chains drawn from one sample of a study of T cells in localized non-small cell lung cancer. Clones were read by immunoSEQ multiplex PCR, and TCRdb kept only the in-frame ones, dropping some. The sample lists approximately 29,000 clones, approximately 88% occurring once. The specimen comprised peripheral blood, sampled before any cancer treatment. All receptors come from a male donor older than 55 with stage I lung adenocarcinoma. Both conserved end residues are part of each CDR3. A D gene is named only where the DNA matches it firmly. Size values are once, few and many counts, or a class for expanded clones, and some rows have none.

>TRBV7-9|-|TRBJ1-4|-
TGTGCCAGCAGCTTTCTGACTACAACTAATGAAAAACTGTTTTTT
CASSFLTTTNEKLFF
>TRBV11-2|-|TRBJ2-7|-
TGTGCCAGCAGCTTAGGTGAGGGAACCTTCTACGAGCAGTACTTC
CASSLGEGTFYEQYF
>TRBV18|-|TRBJ2-7|TRBD1
TGTGCCAGCTCACCGGACAGGGTGGGAGAGCAGTACTTC
CASSPDRVGEQYF
>TRBV19|once|TRBJ2-5|-
TGTGCCAGTAGTATAAGCTCCTGGGAGACCCAGTACTTC
CASSISSWETQYF
>TRBV29-1|-|TRBJ2-3|TRBD2
TGCAGCGTGTCCGGACTAGCGGGGCGCACAGATACGCAGTATTTT
CSVSGLAGRTDTQYF
>TRBV2|-|TRBJ2-7|TRBD1
TGTGCCAGCAGTGAAGGGCTGGGACAGGGAGGAAAGGAGCAGTACTTC
CASSEGLGQGGKEQYF
>TRBV5-5|-|TRBJ2-7|-
TGTGCCAGCAGCTTGGGGCAGGCCCTGCCCTACGAGCAGTACTTC
CASSLGQALPYEQYF
>TRBV9|-|TRBJ2-2|TRBD1
TGTGCCAGCAGCGTAGCTGGGACAGGGCCCTCAGCCAGGGAGCTGTTTTTT
CASSVAGTGPSARELFF
>TRBV18|-|TRBJ1-4|-
TGTGCCAGCTCACCGGCCAGCCTCGGGGAAAAACTGTTTTTT
CASSPASLGEKLFF
>TRBV5-6|once|TRBJ2-3|-
TGTGCCAGCAGCGCTCCCGGGGTCCGCACAGATACGCAGTATTTT
CASSAPGVRTDTQYF
>TRBV6-6|-|TRBJ2-7|TRBD1
TGTGCCAGCAGGACAGGGGTGGCGAGTTACGAGCAGTACTTC
CASRTGVASYEQYF
>TRBV5-1|-|TRBJ1-1|-
TGCGCCAGCAGCTTGGGGGGTTTCGACACTGAAGCTTTCTTT
CASSLGGFDTEAFF
>TRBV11-2|-|TRBJ2-1|TRBD1
TGTGCCAGCAGCCGAACGGGACAGGGGCACAATGAGCAGTTCTTC
CASSRTGQGHNEQFF
>TRBV9|-|TRBJ2-3|-
TGTGCCAGCAGCCTCACTCCGGCGGGTACAGATACGCAGTATTTT
CASSLTPAGTDTQYF
>TRBV7-3|-|TRBJ2-1|TRBD2
TGTGCCAGCAGCCTGGGACTAGCGGGGGTAGGTGAGCAGTTCTTC
CASSLGLAGVGEQFF
>TRBV15|few|TRBJ1-5|-
TGTGCCACCAGCGGAGTGATGGGATTTCAGCCCCAGCATTTT
CATSGVMGFQPQHF
>TRBV30|-|TRBJ2-3|-
TGTGCCTGGACGCCGGGCGGAGATACGCAGTATTTT
CAWTPGGDTQYF
>TRBV5-4|-|TRBJ1-1|-
TGTGCCAGCAGCTTGGAGCTAAACACTGAAGCTTTCTTT
CASSLELNTEAFF
>TRBV7-2|-|TRBJ1-4|-
TGTGCCAGCAGCTTAGGACCCGGCCAAAATGAAAAACTGTTTTTT
CASSLGPGQNEKLFF
>TRBV7-2|-|TRBJ2-1|-
TGTGCCAGCAGCTCGGGACGTGCGGGTCGAAAGTTCTTC
CASSSGRAGRKFF
>TRBV9|once|TRBJ2-4|-
TGTGCCAGCAGCCCCCGCGGCGAAAACATTCAGTACTTC
CASSPRGENIQYF
>TRBV6-5|-|TRBJ2-3|-
TGTGCCAGCAGTTACTCGCACTTCACAGATACGCAGTATTTT
CASSYSHFTDTQYF
>TRBV30|-|TRBJ1-2|-
TGTGCCTGGAGTGTCGTGGGCGGGGGCTACACCTTC
CAWSVVGGGYTF
>TRBV6-1|-|TRBJ2-1|-
TGTGCCAGCAAGGTCTACAATGAGCAGTTCTTC
CASKVYNEQFF
>TRBV15|-|TRBJ1-2|-
TGTGCCACCAGCAGAGGGTGGGGCAGCTATGGCTACACCTTC
CATSRGWGSYGYTF
>TRBV30|-|TRBJ1-4|-
TGTGCCTGGGGGATAGGTCTCGGAAAACTGTTTTTT
CAWGIGLGKLFF
>TRBV27|-|TRBJ2-4|TRBD1
TGTGCCAGCAGTTTAACCCGGACAGGGGGATTGCGGTACTTC
CASSLTRTGGLRYF
>TRBV7-6|few|TRBJ1-2|TRBD1
TGTGCCAGCAGCTTAGTGACAGGGAACTATGGCTACACCTTC
CASSLVTGNYGYTF
>TRBV6-4|-|TRBJ1-1|-
TGTGCCGGAGAGGACACCCAAAGGGTGAACACTGAAGCTTTCTTT
CAGEDTQRVNTEAFF
>TRBV4-3|-|TRBJ2-1|TRBD2
TGCGCCAGCAGCCAAGGATTAGCGGGGGGCCAGAATGAGCAGTTCTTC
CASSQGLAGGQNEQFF
>TRBV6-5|-|TRBJ2-7|TRBD1
TGTGCCAGCGGCCGGACAGGTCTGACGAAGGGGCAGTACTTC
CASGRTGLTKGQYF